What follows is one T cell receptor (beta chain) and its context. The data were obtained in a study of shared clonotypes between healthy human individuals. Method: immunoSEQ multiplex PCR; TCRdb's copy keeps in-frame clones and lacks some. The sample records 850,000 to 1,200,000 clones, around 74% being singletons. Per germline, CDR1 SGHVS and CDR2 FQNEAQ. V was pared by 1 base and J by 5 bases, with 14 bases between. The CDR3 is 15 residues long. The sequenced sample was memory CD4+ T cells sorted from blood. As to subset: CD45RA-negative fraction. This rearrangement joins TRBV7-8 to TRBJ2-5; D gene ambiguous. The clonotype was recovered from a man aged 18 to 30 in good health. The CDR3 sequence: CASSLDTGRLETQYF. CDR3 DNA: TGTGCCAGCAGCTTAGATACCGGACGCTTGGAGACCCAGTACTTC.